This entry lists 5 T cell receptor beta chains sequenced from one sample in a study of T cell responses to AZD1222 COVID-19 vaccine. TCRdb's table, derived via immunoSEQ multiplex PCR, lists solely in-frame clones and lacks some. The sample includes roughly 150,000 clones, less than 95% of them seen just once. The sample was peripheral blood, taken on day 0 of AZD1222 vaccination. These receptors came from an adult in good health.

The chain employs TRBV19 and TRBJ2-1, with 9 positions matching TRBD2. V trimming: 4 bases; J trimming: 4 bases; junction bases outside the gene matches: 2. CDR1 is LNHDA and CDR2 is SQIVND in the germline V gene (reference sequence). CDR3 length equals 14 residues. As DNA, the CDR3 is TGTGCCAGTAGTACCCTAGCGGGGTACAATGAGCAGTTCTTC. Protein product: CASSTLAGYNEQFF.

A single count supports this clone. V gene TRBV21-1 combines with J gene TRBJ1-5; the DNA was not used to check the table's D call, TRBD1. TRBV21-1 is marked as a pseudogene. This CDR3 contains 15 residues. The CDR3 sequence: CASPKGAGGYQPQHF. For the CDR3, the DNA is TGTGCCAGCCCCAAGGGGGCAGGGGGCTATCAGCCCCAGCATTTT.

This clone was seen only once. The genes are TRBV27 and TRBJ2-7; TRBD1 matches 7 bases. Germline V gene lookup returns CDR1 MNHEY and CDR2 SMNVEV (reference sequence). CDR3 length: 14 amino acids. V dropped 3 bases and J dropped 4; count of bases not matched to a gene: 6. This CDR3 is CASSLWGQSYEQYF. Here the CDR3 DNA reads TGTGCCAGCAGTTTGTGGGGACAGTCGTACGAGCAGTACTTC.

A single count supports this clone. The chain recombines TRBV11-2 with TRBJ2-7; 9 nucleotides match TRBD1. This CDR3 has 15 amino acids. Germline V gives CDR1 SGHAT, CDR2 FQNNGV. With 5 bases clipped from V and 0 bases from J, the junction kept 5 bases outside the gene matches. The CDR3 DNA reads as TGTGCCAGCAGCCCCCGGACAGGGGCCTCCTACGAGCAGTACTTC. This gives the protein CASSPRTGASYEQYF. The variable domain in full, with the rest retrieved from reference TRBV11-2 and TRBJ2-7, is EAGVAQSPRYKIIEKRQSVAFWCNPISGHATLYWYQQILGQGPKLLIQFQNNGVVDDSQLPKDRFSAERLKGVDSTLKIQPAKLEDSAVYLCASSPRTGASYEQYFGPGTRLTVT.

This clone was picked up one time. The chain recombines TRBV28 with TRBJ1-2; a weak D match, TRBD1 (5 bases). The CDR3 consists of 14 residues. Germline V gene lookup returns CDR1 MDHEN and CDR2 SYDVKM. Between the trimmed V and J ends, which lost 2 bases and 3 bases, there was a span of 10 bases. The CDR3 coding sequence is TGTGCCAGCAGTTTAACCCAGGGCGACTATGGCTACACCTTC. It specifies CASSLTQGDYGYTF.